This is a list of T cell receptor beta chains from one sample in a study of T cells in Graves' hyperthyroidism and ophthalmopathy. TCRdb called the multiplex PCR reads again in MiXCR, with one record for every CDR3 protein. The repertoire holds 500,000 to 800,000 distinct CDR3 sequences, with about 45% as singletons. The source material was peripheral blood or thyroid tissue (not recorded which). These receptors were taken from an adult man with Graves' disease, either hyperthyroidism or ophthalmopathy (not recorded which). CDR3s include the opening cysteine and the closing phenylalanine or tryptophan. Fields, in order: V gene, D gene, clone size, J gene, CDR3 DNA, CDR3 protein. D genes are given only for firm matches. The size field is filled for only some rows; it gives once, few, many or a size class.

>TRBV12-3/TRBV12-4|TRBD2|-|TRBJ2-5
TGTGCCAGCAATCCGACTAGCGGGAAAGAGACCCAGTACTTC
CASNPTSGKETQYF
>TRBV7-9|TRBD2|-|TRBJ2-5
TGTGCCAGCAGCTTCCCGGGACTAGCGGGGGTTCAAGAGACCCAGTACTTC
CASSFPGLAGVQETQYF
>TRBV12-5|-|few|TRBJ1-6
TGTGCTAGTGGTTCCACGGACGGCTATAATTCACCCCTCCACTTT
CASGSTDGYNSPLHF
>TRBV29-1|-|many|TRBJ2-2
TGCAGCGTTGCTCTAGACCTGAACACCGGGGAGCTGTTTTTT
CSVALDLNTGELFF
>TRBV7-8|-|-|TRBJ1-2
TGTGCCAGCAGCATCGGACACTTGGGCTATGGCTACACCTTC
CASSIGHLGYGYTF
>TRBV6-1|TRBD2|-|TRBJ2-7
TGTGCCAGCAGTTTGGGAGCGGGAGGGCTCTACGAGCAGTACTTC
CASSLGAGGLYEQYF
>TRBV7-2|-|many|TRBJ1-2
TGTGCCAGCAGCCTGTACAGATACGGCTACACCTTC
CASSLYRYGYTF
>TRBV28|-|-|TRBJ1-2
TGTGCCAGCAGTTTAAATGGGCCCAGCTATGGCTACACCTTC
CASSLNGPSYGYTF
>TRBV5-1|-|once|TRBJ1-1
TGCGCCAGCAGCTACAGAAATAGTGACACTGAAGCTTTCTTT
CASSYRNSDTEAFF
>TRBV29-1|-|-|TRBJ2-7
TGCAGCGCCTCGGGACAATCGGCGCCCGAGCAGTACTTC
CSASGQSAPEQYF
>TRBV20-1|TRBD2|-|TRBJ2-7
TGCAGTGGTATGGGGGTAGGACTAGCAGGTTACGAGCAGTACTTC
CSGMGVGLAGYEQYF
>TRBV29-1|-|many|TRBJ2-5
TGCAGCGTGATAGACTGGAGAGAGACCCAGTACTTC
CSVIDWRETQYF
>TRBV7-9|-|many|TRBJ1-2
TGTGCCAGCAACTTCTACACCTTC
CASNFYTF
>TRBV25-1|TRBD1|-|TRBJ1-2
TGTGCCAGCAGTGCCCCCAGAGCGGACAGGCCCGGCTATGGCTACACCTTC
CASSAPRADRPGYGYTF
>TRBV7-9|TRBD1|-|TRBJ2-2
TGTGCCAGCAGCCACACTCCCGGGACAGGGCTGAACACCGGGGAGCTGTTTTTT
CASSHTPGTGLNTGELFF
>TRBV3-1|-|-|TRBJ2-2
TGTGCCAGCAGCCAAGACCTAGGTCCGTCGTACACCGGGGAGCTGTTTTTT
CASSQDLGPSYTGELFF
>TRBV29-1|TRBD1|many|TRBJ1-3
TGCAGCGTCAAACAGGGGCGCTCTGGAAACACCATATATTTT
CSVKQGRSGNTIYF
>TRBV6-5|-|few|TRBJ2-2
TGTGCCAGCAGTCAGTTCACCGGGGAGCTGTTTTTT
CASSQFTGELFF
>TRBV19|TRBD1|-|TRBJ2-7
TGTGCCAGTAGTAAGACCCGGGACAGGGTCTACGAGCAGTACTTC
CASSKTRDRVYEQYF
>TRBV2|-|-|TRBJ1-2
TGTGCCAGCGAAGCAGGGCCTGGCTACACCTTC
CASEAGPGYTF
>TRBV7-2|-|-|TRBJ1-1
TGTGCCAGCAGCCCGTTCCGGAACCTCAACACATTGAACACTGAAGCTTTCTTT
CASSPFRNLNTLNTEAFF
>TRBV2|TRBD1|-|TRBJ1-4
TGTGCCAGCAGCGGGACAGGGGGAAGTGAAAAACTGTTTTTT
CASSGTGGSEKLFF